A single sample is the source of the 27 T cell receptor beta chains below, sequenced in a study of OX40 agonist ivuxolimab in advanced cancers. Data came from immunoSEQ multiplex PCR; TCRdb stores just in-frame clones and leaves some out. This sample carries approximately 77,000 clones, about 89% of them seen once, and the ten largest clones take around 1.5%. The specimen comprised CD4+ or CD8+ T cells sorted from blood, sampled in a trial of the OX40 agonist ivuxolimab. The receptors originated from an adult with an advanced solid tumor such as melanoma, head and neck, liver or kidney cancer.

CDR3 loop: CASSPYRSFTDTQYF. CDR3 DNA: TGTGCCAGCAGTCCCTACAGGTCCTTCACAGATACGCAGTATTTT. V gene TRBV5-8 combines with J gene TRBJ2-3; D possibly corresponds to TRBD1 (5 bases). CDR1 and CDR2 (germline): SGHTS, YDEGEE. The CDR3 is made up of 15 amino acids. The germline V and J ends were trimmed by 5 bases and 2 bases, with 15 bases remaining between them.

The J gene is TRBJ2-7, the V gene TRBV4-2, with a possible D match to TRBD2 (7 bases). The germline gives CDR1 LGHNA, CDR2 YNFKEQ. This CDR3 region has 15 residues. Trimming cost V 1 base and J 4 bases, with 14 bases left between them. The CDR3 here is CASSQGGGQGYEQYF. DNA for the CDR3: TGTGCCAGCAGCCAAGGGGGGGGCCAGGGATACGAGCAGTACTTC.

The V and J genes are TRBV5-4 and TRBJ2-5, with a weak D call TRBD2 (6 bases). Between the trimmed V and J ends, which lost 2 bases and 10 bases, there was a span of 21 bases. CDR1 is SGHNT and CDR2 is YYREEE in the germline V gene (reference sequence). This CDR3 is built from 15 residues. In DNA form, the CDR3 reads TGTGCCAGCAGCTTTGTCGATCGGGACCCCGGGGGCCAGTACTTC. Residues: CASSFVDRDPGGQYF.

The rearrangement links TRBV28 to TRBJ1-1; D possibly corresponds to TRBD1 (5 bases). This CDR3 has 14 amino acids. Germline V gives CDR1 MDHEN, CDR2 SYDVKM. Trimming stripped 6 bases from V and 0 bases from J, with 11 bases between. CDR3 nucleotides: TGTGCCAGCAGAAAAAGGGGAGTGAACACTGAAGCTTTCTTT. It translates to CASRKRGVNTEAFF.

In DNA form, the CDR3 reads TGTGCCAGCAGGCCGGGCGACCGAGGGAGGGGGCCCCAGCATTTT. Translating it yields CASRPGDRGRGPQHF. The chain uses TRBV28 and TRBJ1-5; D might be TRBD1 (5 bases). The V and J ends lost 6 bases and 9 bases respectively, with 21 bases between them. CDR1 MDHEN and CDR2 SYDVKM come from the germline V gene. The CDR3 runs to 15 residues.

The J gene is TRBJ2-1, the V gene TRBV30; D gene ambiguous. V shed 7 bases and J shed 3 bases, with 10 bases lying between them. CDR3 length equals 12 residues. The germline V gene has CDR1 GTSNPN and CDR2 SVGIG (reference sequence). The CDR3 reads CASQSNYNEQFF. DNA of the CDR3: TGTGCCTCGCAGAGCAACTACAATGAGCAGTTCTTC.

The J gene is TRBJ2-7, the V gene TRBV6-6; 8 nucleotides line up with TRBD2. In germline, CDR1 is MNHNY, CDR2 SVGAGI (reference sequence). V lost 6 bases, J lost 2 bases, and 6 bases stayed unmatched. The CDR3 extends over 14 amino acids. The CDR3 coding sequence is TGTGCCAGCAGGCCAGCGGGAGTGGCCTACGAGCAGTACTTC. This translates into CASRPAGVAYEQYF.

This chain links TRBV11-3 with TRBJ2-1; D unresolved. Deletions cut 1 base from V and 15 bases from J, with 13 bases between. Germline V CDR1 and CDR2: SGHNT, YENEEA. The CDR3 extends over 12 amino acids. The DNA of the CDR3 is TGTGCCAGCAGCTTAGCATCCCAAAGAGGGTTCTTC. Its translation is CASSLASQRGFF.

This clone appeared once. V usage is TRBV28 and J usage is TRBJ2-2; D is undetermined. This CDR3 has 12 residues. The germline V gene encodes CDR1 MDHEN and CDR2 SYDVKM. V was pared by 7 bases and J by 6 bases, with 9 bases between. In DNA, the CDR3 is TGTGCCAGCATGGGGTTGGCCGGGGAGCTGTTTTTT. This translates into CASMGLAGELFF.

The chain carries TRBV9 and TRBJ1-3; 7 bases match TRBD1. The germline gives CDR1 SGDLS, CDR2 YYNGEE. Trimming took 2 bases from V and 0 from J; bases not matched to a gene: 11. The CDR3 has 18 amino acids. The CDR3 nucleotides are TGTGCCAGCAGCGTCGGAGGGGGCGCCCAGAGCTCTGGAAACACCATATATTTT. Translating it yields CASSVGGGAQSSGNTIYF.

The CDR3 spells CACTGFDEQFF. The CDR3 DNA reads as TGTGCCTGCACAGGGTTCGATGAGCAGTTCTTC. The chain couples TRBV30 to TRBJ2-1, with D possibly matching TRBD1 (6 bases). The germline V gene has CDR1 GTSNPN and CDR2 SVGIG (reference sequence). V lost 6 bases and J lost 8, with 11 bases in between. This CDR3 contains 11 residues.

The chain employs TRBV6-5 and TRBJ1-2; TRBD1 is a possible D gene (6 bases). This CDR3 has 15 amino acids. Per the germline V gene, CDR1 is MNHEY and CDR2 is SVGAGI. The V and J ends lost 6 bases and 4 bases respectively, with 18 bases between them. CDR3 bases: TGTGCCAGCAGGGGACCTTGGGGGCCTCCCTATGGCTACACCTTC. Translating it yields CASRGPWGPPYGYTF.

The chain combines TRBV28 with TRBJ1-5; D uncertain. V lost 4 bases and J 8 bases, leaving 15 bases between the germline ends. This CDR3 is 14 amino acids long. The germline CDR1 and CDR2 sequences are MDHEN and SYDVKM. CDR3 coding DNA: TGTGCCAGCAGTTCCCCAACGTTTCTGGAGCCCCAGCATTTT. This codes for CASSSPTFLEPQHF.

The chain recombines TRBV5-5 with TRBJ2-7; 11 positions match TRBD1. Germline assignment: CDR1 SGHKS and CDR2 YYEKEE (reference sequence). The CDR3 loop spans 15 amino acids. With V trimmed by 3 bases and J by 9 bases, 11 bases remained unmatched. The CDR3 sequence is CASSSPGQGGRGQYF. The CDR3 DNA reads TGTGCCAGCAGCTCTCCGGGACAGGGGGGCAGGGGGCAGTACTTC.

The CDR3 bases are TGTGCCAGCAGTTTCCAGGGCACTGGCTACACCTTC. As protein: CASSFQGTGYTF. This chain links TRBV27 with TRBJ1-2, with D possibly being TRBD1 (5 bases). The V gene's germline CDR1 is MNHEY and CDR2 SMNVEV (reference sequence). The V gene lost 3 bases and the J gene lost 7 bases, with 9 bases spanning the gap. This CDR3 contains 12 residues.

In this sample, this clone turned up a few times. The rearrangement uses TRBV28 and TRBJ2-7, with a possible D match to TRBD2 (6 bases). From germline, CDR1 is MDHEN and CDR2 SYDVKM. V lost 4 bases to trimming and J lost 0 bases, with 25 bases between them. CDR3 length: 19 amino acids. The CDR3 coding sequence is TGTGCCAGCAGTTCCCAGTCTGGACCTGCTAGCGCATTCTCCTACGAGCAGTACTTC. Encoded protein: CASSSQSGPASAFSYEQYF.

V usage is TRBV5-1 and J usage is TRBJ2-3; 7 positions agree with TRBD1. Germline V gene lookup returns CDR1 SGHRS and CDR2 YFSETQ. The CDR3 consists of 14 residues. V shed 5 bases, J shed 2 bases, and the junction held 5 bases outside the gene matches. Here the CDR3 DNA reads TGCGCCAGCAGACCGGGACAGACCACAGATACGCAGTATTTT. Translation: CASRPGQTTDTQYF.

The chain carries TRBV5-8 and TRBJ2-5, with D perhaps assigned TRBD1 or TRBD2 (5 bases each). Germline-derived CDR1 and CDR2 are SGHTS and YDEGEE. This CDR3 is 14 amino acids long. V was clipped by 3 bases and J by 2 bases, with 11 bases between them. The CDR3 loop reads CASSSRDGQETQYF. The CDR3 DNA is TGTGCCAGCAGCTCACGGGACGGGCAAGAGACCCAGTACTTC.

The CDR3 nucleotides read TGTGCCAGCAGCTTTGACATAGGTGGCTACACCTTC. It codes for CASSFDIGGYTF. The chain has TRBV7-2 and TRBJ1-2; D is unclear. V lost 3 bases and J lost 7, with 9 bases in between. The CDR3 contains 12 residues. Germline CDR1 is SGHTA and CDR2 is FQGNSA.

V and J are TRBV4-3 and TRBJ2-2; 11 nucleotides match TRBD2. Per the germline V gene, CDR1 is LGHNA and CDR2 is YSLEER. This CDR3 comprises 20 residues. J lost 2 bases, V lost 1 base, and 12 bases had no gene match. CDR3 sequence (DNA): TGCGCCAGCAGCCAAGCTTGGCTAGCGGGAGGCTTGGGTAACACCGGGGAGCTGTTTTTT. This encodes CASSQAWLAGGLGNTGELFF.

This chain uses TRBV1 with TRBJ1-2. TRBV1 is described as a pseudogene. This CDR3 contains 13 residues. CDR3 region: CTSRRRKTYGYTF. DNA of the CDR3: TGCACCAGCAGACGGCGAAAGACCTATGGCTACACCTTC.

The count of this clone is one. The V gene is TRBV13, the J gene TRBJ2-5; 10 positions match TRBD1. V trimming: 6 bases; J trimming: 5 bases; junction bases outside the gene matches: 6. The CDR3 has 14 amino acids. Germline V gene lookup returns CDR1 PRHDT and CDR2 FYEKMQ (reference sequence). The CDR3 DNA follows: TGTGCCAGCAGGTCGACAGGGGGCGCGGAGACCCAGTACTTC. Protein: CASRSTGGAETQYF.

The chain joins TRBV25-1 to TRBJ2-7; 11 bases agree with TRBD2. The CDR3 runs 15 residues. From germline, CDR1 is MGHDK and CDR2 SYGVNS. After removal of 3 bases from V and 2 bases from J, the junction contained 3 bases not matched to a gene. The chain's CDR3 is CASSETSGVAYEQYF. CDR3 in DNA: TGTGCCAGCAGTGAGACTAGCGGGGTCGCCTACGAGCAGTACTTC.

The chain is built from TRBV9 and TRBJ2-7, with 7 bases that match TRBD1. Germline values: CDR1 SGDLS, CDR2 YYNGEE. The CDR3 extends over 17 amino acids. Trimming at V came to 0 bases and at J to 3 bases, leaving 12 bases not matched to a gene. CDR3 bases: TGTGCCAGCAGCGTAGGCGGTGGGGACAGTGCATTCTACGAGCAGTACTTC. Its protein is CASSVGGGDSAFYEQYF.

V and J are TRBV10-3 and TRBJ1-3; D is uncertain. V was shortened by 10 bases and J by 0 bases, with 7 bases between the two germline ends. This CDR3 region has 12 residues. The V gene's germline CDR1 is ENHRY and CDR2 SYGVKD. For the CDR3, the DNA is TGTGCCACCGAGACCTCTGGAAACACCATATATTTT. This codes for CATETSGNTIYF.

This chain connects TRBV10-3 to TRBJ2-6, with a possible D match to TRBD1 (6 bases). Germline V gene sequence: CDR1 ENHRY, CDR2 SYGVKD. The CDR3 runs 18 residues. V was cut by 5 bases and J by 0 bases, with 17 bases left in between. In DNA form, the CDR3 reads TGTGCCATCAGTTCCCGGGACACTCCGAGCTCTGGGGCCAACGTCCTGACTTTC. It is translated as CAISSRDTPSSGANVLTF.

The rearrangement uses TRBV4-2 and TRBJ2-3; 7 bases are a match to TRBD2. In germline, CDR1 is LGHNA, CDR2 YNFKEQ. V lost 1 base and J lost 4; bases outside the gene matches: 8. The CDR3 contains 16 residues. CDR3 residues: CASSQASGNPPDTQYF. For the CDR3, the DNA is TGTGCCAGCAGCCAAGCGAGCGGGAATCCTCCAGATACGCAGTATTTT.